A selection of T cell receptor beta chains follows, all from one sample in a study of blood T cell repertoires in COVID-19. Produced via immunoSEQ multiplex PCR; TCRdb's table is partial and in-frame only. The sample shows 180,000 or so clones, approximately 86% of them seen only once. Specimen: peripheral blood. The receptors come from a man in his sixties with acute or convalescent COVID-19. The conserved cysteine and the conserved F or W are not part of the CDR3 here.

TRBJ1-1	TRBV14	ASSLYRGLTEAF
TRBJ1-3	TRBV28	ASSSPGGGNTIY
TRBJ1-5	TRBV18	ASSPPGTGAGNQPQH
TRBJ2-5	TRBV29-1	SAQWRQPEGTQY
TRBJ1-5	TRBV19	ASSAQGVRNQPQH
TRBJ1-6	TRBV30	AWRRGGPSPLH
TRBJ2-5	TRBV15	ATSSTGQRQETQY
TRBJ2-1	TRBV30	AWTQVGGNEQF
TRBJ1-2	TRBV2	ASSVQGARGYT
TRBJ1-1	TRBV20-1	SAWGGGEAF
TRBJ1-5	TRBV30	AWRRQGGYQPQH
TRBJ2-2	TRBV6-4	ASRGLAYTGELF
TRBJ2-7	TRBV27	ASSFTGTGSEQY
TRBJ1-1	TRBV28	ASTPDSDPRWTEAF
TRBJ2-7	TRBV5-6	ASSLGTGGVGQY
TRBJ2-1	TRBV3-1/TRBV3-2	ASSHESGRNSYNEQF
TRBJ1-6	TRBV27	ASSLSPTALGSTSPLH
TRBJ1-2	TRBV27	ASSLQGARGYT
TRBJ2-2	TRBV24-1	ATREGGKGPGELF
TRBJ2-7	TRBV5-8	ASSGYRALSYEQY
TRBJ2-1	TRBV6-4	ASSDSMTSLQF
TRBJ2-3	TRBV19	ASSMRTSGRSTDTQY
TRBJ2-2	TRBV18	ASSPLVLAGGSTGELF
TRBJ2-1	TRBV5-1	ASSLPGLAANEQF
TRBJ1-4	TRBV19	ASSIGRLRNEKLF
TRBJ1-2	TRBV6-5	ASRLALNYGYT
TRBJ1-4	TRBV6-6	ASNPYPANEKLF
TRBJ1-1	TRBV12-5	ASGLGGFAEAF
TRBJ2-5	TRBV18	ASSPFGLAGLTETQY
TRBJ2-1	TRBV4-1	ASSRASGRADEQF
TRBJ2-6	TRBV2	ASSEPGTGRRDSGANVLT
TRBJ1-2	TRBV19	ASSTDWTGSYGYT
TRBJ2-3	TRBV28	ASSFRDRPTDTQY
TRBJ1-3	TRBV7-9	ASSLFVRNSGNTIY
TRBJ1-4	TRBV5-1	ASSDGTGYEKLF
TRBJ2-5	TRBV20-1	SASTRETQY
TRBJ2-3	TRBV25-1	ASLDPSGSTDTQY
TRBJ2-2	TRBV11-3	ASSWLGGTGELF
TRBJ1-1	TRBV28	ASRSDRNTEAF
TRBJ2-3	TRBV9	ASSVGLAGVDTQY
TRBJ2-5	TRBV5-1	ASSLARAGQETQY
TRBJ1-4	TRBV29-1	SVTGGEEKLF
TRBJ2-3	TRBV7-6	ASSLVAGDADTQY
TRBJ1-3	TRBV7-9	ASSLASNTIY
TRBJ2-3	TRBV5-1	ASSLRPGATADTQY
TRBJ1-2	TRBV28	ASSDMESGYT
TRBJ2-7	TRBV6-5	ASSYGRDSNSYEQY
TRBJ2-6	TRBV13	ASSLEGVRANVLT
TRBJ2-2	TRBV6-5	ASSLAARNTGELF
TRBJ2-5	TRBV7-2	ASSLMGLARDQETQY
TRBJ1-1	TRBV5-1	ASGPGGLDTEAF
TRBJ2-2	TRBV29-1	SAGQGGGTGELF
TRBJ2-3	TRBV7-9	ASSSRTGSTDTQY
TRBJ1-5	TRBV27	ASSWGQGGQPQH